Presented here are 30 T cell receptor beta chains from one specimen sequenced in a study of cytomegalovirus exposure and HLA in healthy donors. PCR primers comprised 60 Vbeta and 13 Jbeta primers. Clones were read by immunoSEQ multiplex PCR, and TCRdb kept only the in-frame ones, dropping some. The sample includes 120,000 to 150,000 clones, about 75% seen only once; the top ten take approximately 1.5%. Sequencing input: PBMCs. The receptor source for this set is a woman aged 25-40 years in good health and CMV-seronegative.

The chain joins TRBV14 to TRBJ1-2, with a tentative D call TRBD1 (5 bases). This CDR3 has 13 residues. Germline V gene sequence: CDR1 SGHDN, CDR2 FVKESK. V lost 2 bases, J lost 4 bases, and 8 bases lay in between. Here the CDR3 DNA reads TGTGCCAGCAGCCAAAGGGGTCCCTATGGCTACACCTTC. It encodes CASSQRGPYGYTF. Looking up the rest from reference TRBV14 and TRBJ1-2 gives the full variable domain: EAGVTQFPSHSVIEKGQTVTLRCDPISGHDNLYWYRRVMGKEIKFLLHFVKESKQDESGMPNNRFLAERTGGTYSTLKVQPAELEDSGVYFCASSQRGPYGYTFGSGTRLTVV.

The chain joins TRBV6-4 to TRBJ2-3, with a tentative D call TRBD2 (5 bases). Per germline, CDR1 MRHNA and CDR2 SNTAGT. The CDR3 has 15 amino acids. V lost 3 bases to trimming and J lost 0 bases, with 10 bases between them. The DNA for the CDR3 is TGTGCCAGCAGTGAATCCCGGGGTAGCACAGATACGCAGTATTTT. It encodes CASSESRGSTDTQYF.

This clone was seen once. This sequence joins TRBV5-1 and TRBJ1-1; D is uncertain. V lost 0 bases, J lost 2 bases, and 5 bases lay in between. This CDR3 is 13 amino acids long. Per germline, CDR1 SGHRS and CDR2 YFSETQ. Here the CDR3 reads CASSLAINTEAFF. Here the CDR3 DNA reads TGCGCCAGCAGCTTGGCAATCAACACTGAAGCTTTCTTT.

This chain connects TRBV5-1 to TRBJ1-2, with 7 nucleotides matching TRBD1. The V segment lost 4 bases and the J segment 3 bases; nucleotides outside the gene matches: 12. This CDR3 comprises 16 residues. Germline V gives CDR1 SGHRS, CDR2 YFSETQ. The CDR3 sequence: CASSLPGEGADYGYTF. The CDR3, as DNA: TGCGCCAGCAGCCTCCCGGGCGAGGGGGCGGACTATGGCTACACCTTC.

The sample holds one count of this clone. DNA for the CDR3: TGTGCCAGCAGCCGGACACGGAACACTGAAGCTTTCTTT. As protein: CASSRTRNTEAFF. The chain employs TRBV14 and TRBJ1-1; weak D call: TRBD1 (5 bases). Germline V gene data show CDR1 as SGHDN and CDR2 as FVKESK. V lost 4 bases, J lost 1 base, and 7 bases lay in between. CDR3 size: 13 residues. The complete variable domain, with remaining parts taken from reference TRBV14 and TRBJ1-1, reads EAGVTQFPSHSVIEKGQTVTLRCDPISGHDNLYWYRRVMGKEIKFLLHFVKESKQDESGMPNNRFLAERTGGTYSTLKVQPAELEDSGVYFCASSRTRNTEAFFGQGTRLTVV.

The V gene is TRBV27, the J gene TRBJ2-3; D ambiguous. CDR3 length equals 14 residues. Germline V gene lookup returns CDR1 MNHEY and CDR2 SMNVEV (reference sequence). Trimming left V 3 bases short and J 5 bases short, with 12 bases between. CDR3 nucleotides: TGTGCCAGCAGTTTGTCCCTGCCACAAGATACGCAGTATTTT. It is translated as CASSLSLPQDTQYF.

The CDR3 sequence is CSANPPQGYGYTF. CDR3 in DNA: TGCAGCGCCAACCCCCCCCAGGGGTATGGCTACACCTTC. J is TRBJ1-2 and V is TRBV29-1; D perhaps matches TRBD1 (6 bases). The CDR3 sequence is 13 residues long. Germline lookup yields CDR1 SQVTM and CDR2 ANQGSEA. V dropped 7 bases and J dropped 5 bases, with 17 bases sitting between them.

V gene TRBV7-9 combines with J gene TRBJ2-5, with 7 nucleotides matching TRBD1. CDR1 and CDR2 from the germline V gene are SEHNR and FQNEAQ (reference sequence). V gave up 1 base and J gave up 1 base; unmatched junction bases: 3. The CDR3 has 15 residues. CDR3 coding DNA: TGTGCCAGCAGCTTAGTCTGGACAGGCCAAGAGACCCAGTACTTC. Protein product: CASSLVWTGQETQYF.

This chain joins TRBV28 and TRBJ2-2; 7 bases fit TRBD1. The CDR3 is made up of 16 amino acids. Germline CDR1 is MDHEN and CDR2 is SYDVKM. J was trimmed by 2 bases and V by 3 bases; bases with no gene match: 6. This CDR3 is CASSFRDSLNTGELFF. CDR3 in DNA: TGTGCCAGCAGTTTTCGGGACAGCCTTAACACCGGGGAGCTGTTTTTT. The whole variable domain, filled in from reference TRBV28 and TRBJ2-2, reads DVKVTQSSRYLVKRTGEKVFLECVQDMDHENMFWYRQDPGLGLRLIYFSYDVKMKEKGDIPEGYSVSREKKERFSLILESASTNQTSMYLCASSFRDSLNTGELFFGEGSRLTVL.

This chain links TRBV5-4 with TRBJ1-2; the match to TRBD1 covers 7 bases. Germline assignment: CDR1 SGHNT and CDR2 YYREEE (reference sequence). The CDR3 runs to 16 residues. With 0 bases clipped from V and 6 bases from J, the junction kept 11 bases outside the gene matches. The DNA for the CDR3 is TGTGCCAGCAGCTTGGCCGGAATTAAGGGGGCGGATGGCTACACCTTC. Protein product: CASSLAGIKGADGYTF.

The chain carries TRBV11-1 and TRBJ1-1, with 8 bases identical to TRBD1. CDR1 SGHAT and CDR2 FQDESV come from the germline V gene (reference sequence). The CDR3 has 16 amino acids. Losses at the gene ends were 6 bases for V and 0 bases for J; bases not matched to a gene: 9. The CDR3 region is CASSHTGGLVNTEAFF. The CDR3 DNA is TGTGCCAGCAGTCACACAGGGGGATTGGTGAACACTGAAGCTTTCTTT.

In this sample, this clone turned up a few times. The rearrangement links TRBV6-5 to TRBJ1-2, with D unresolved. Germline V gene lookup returns CDR1 MNHEY and CDR2 SVGAGI. There are 13 residues in the CDR3. V dropped 2 bases and J dropped 4 bases, with 8 bases sitting between them. CDR3 sequence: CASSYRAFYGYTF. CDR3 DNA: TGTGCCAGCAGTTACAGAGCGTTCTATGGCTACACCTTC.

CDR3 sequence reads: CASSAGGNSDTQYF. CDR3 DNA: TGTGCCAGCAGCGCCGGGGGGAATTCAGATACGCAGTATTTT. This chain connects TRBV9 to TRBJ2-3, with 7 bases that match TRBD2. CDR3 size: 14 residues. J lost 4 bases, V lost 3 bases, and 5 bases had no gene match. Germline V gene data show CDR1 as SGDLS and CDR2 as YYNGEE.

The chain recombines TRBV7-3 with TRBJ2-7, with 9 bases fitting TRBD2. In germline, CDR1 is SGHTA, CDR2 FQGTGA. This CDR3 is built from 16 residues. Trimming took 2 bases from V and 2 from J; bases not matched to a gene: 7. CDR3 in DNA: TGTGCCAGCAGCTTAGGGGGGCTAGCGGGGACCTACGAGCAGTACTTC. It codes for CASSLGGLAGTYEQYF.

This clone turned up a few times. This chain connects TRBV27 to TRBJ2-3; 10 bases map to TRBD1. The V and J ends lost 6 bases and 6 bases, in that order; junction bases with no gene match: 15. CDR1 and CDR2 from the germline V gene are MNHEY and SMNVEV (reference sequence). The CDR3 runs 17 residues. This chain's CDR3 is CASSRVHSDRGGDTQYF. In DNA, the CDR3 is TGTGCCAGCAGCCGCGTCCACTCGGACAGGGGGGGCGATACGCAGTATTTT.

The chain is built from TRBV6-5 and TRBJ1-2, with a tentative D call TRBD1 (5 bases). This CDR3 has 14 residues. From germline, CDR1 is MNHEY and CDR2 SVGAGI. Trimming took off 0 bases at V and 4 bases at J, with 9 bases between the two ends. The CDR3 is CASSYSEGSYGYTF. CDR3 nucleotides: TGTGCCAGCAGTTACTCGGAGGGGAGCTATGGCTACACCTTC.

The V and J genes are TRBV7-9 and TRBJ1-4; D call uncertain. V was pared by 1 base and J by 4 bases, with 13 bases between. In germline, CDR1 is SEHNR, CDR2 FQNEAQ (reference sequence). This CDR3 is built from 16 residues. This chain's CDR3 is CASSLGRVIDNEKLFF. CDR3 sequence (DNA): TGTGCCAGCAGCTTAGGTAGAGTCATAGATAATGAAAAACTGTTTTTT.

V usage is TRBV6-1 and J usage is TRBJ1-2; D is undetermined. This CDR3 has 14 residues. The germline V gene has CDR1 MNHNS and CDR2 SASEGT. Trimming shortened V by 9 bases and J by 8 bases, and 22 bases separated the two germline ends. CDR3 bases: TGTGCCAGTTTCACTTCTCTAGGACTGCAAGGCTACACCTTC. It codes for CASFTSLGLQGYTF.

The chain combines TRBV4-2 with TRBJ1-4, with D perhaps matching TRBD1 (6 bases). CDR1 is LGHNA, CDR2 YNFKEQ, per germline. V lost 0 bases, J lost 6 bases, and 14 bases lay in between. The CDR3 runs 16 residues. As DNA, the CDR3 is TGTGCCAGCAGCCAAGAAAGAGTACCAGGGGATGAAAAACTGTTTTTT. Translated, it gives CASSQERVPGDEKLFF.

The chain combines TRBV27 with TRBJ2-7; 11 bases fit TRBD2. V lost 6 bases to trimming and J lost 3 bases; unmatched junction nucleotides: 7. CDR1 is MNHEY, CDR2 SMNVEV, per germline (reference sequence). The CDR3 consists of 15 residues. The CDR3 nucleotides read TGTGCCAGCAGGTTGGCCGGGACTAGCGGCTACGAGCAGTACTTC. It is translated as CASRLAGTSGYEQYF.

The rearrangement links TRBV5-6 to TRBJ1-2; no firm D call. Germline CDR1 reads SGHDT; CDR2 reads YYEEEE. V lost 5 bases and J 5 bases, leaving 10 bases between the germline ends. This CDR3 has 12 amino acids. CDR3: CASSRPGYGYTF. For the CDR3, the DNA is TGTGCCAGCAGTCGCCCGGGGTATGGCTACACCTTC.

In this sample, this clone turned up a few times. V usage is TRBV29-1 and J usage is TRBJ2-7; a weak D match, TRBD2 (5 bases). This CDR3 comprises 13 residues. CDR1 is SQVTM and CDR2 is ANQGSEA in the germline V gene. Trimming left V 1 base short and J 4 bases short, with 11 bases between. The CDR3 DNA follows: TGCAGCGTTGAAGGGAATGAGGGATACGAGCAGTACTTC. Protein: CSVEGNEGYEQYF.

This clone has only one observation. The J gene is TRBJ2-5, the V gene TRBV6-5, with D possibly TRBD2 on 5 matching bases. The last part of the DNA fits TRBJ2-7 better; the J call may be wrong. Germline CDR1 is MNHEY and CDR2 is SVGAGI. This CDR3 is built from 16 residues. The CDR3 DNA reads as TGTGCCAGCAGTTATTCTTCTCCCGGGGTTCTCTACGAGCAGTACTTC. This encodes CASSYSSPGVLYEQYF.

The gene calls are TRBV5-4 and TRBJ2-7, with TRBD1 identical over 9 bases. The CDR3 spans 15 residues. Germline CDR1 reads SGHNT; CDR2 reads YYREEE (reference sequence). The trim removed 4 bases at V and 6 bases at J, leaving 11 bases unmatched. The CDR3 nucleotides read TGTGCCAGCAGCGTTGACGGGACAGGGATCGGCGAGCAGTACTTC. It codes for CASSVDGTGIGEQYF.

This rearrangement joins TRBV15 to TRBJ1-2; TRBD1 agrees at 7 bases. This CDR3 comprises 16 residues. Germline CDR1 reads LNHNV; CDR2 reads YYDKDF (reference sequence). J gave up 0 bases and V 3 bases, and 7 bases lay outside the gene matches. The CDR3 nucleotides are TGTGCCACCAGCAGCTACAGGGGTTTAGCTAACTATGGCTACACCTTC. The encoded protein is CATSSYRGLANYGYTF.

The V gene is TRBV11-1, the J gene TRBJ2-3, with 12 nucleotides matching TRBD2. V gave up 5 bases and J gave up 3 bases; unmatched junction bases: 6. The CDR3 runs to 16 residues. Per the germline V gene, CDR1 is SGHAT and CDR2 is FQDESV (reference sequence). CDR3 protein: CASSPLAGGQTDTQYF. The CDR3 DNA is TGTGCCAGCAGCCCTCTAGCGGGGGGGCAGACAGATACGCAGTATTTT.

This chain links TRBV4-1 with TRBJ1-2; no clear D. The CDR3 has 16 residues. CDR1 and CDR2 from the germline V gene are MGHRA and YSYEKL. V lost 0 bases, J lost 4 bases, and 15 bases lay in between. The CDR3 spells CASSQEPNQSGYGYTF. The DNA for the CDR3 is TGCGCCAGCAGCCAAGAACCCAATCAAAGCGGCTATGGCTACACCTTC.

This chain links TRBV18 with TRBJ1-4, with TRBD1 matching 7 bases. The trim removed 0 bases at V and 5 bases at J, leaving 6 bases unmatched. This CDR3 is built from 16 residues. Germline CDR1 and CDR2: KGHSH and LQKENI. CDR3 in amino acids: CASSPPDRISNEKLFF. CDR3 DNA: TGTGCCAGCTCACCACCGGACAGGATCTCAAATGAAAAACTGTTTTTT.

The V gene is TRBV2, the J gene TRBJ1-5; D not certain. V was shortened by 1 base and J by 2 bases, with 6 bases between the two germline ends. Germline V gene lookup returns CDR1 SNHLY and CDR2 FYNNEI. CDR3 length: 14 residues. The CDR3 sequence is CASSEGAGNQPQHF. CDR3 bases: TGTGCCAGCAGTGAAGGGGCAGGCAATCAGCCCCAGCATTTT.

The count of this clone is one. The genes are TRBV5-1 and TRBJ2-3; a possible D gene is TRBD1 (5 bases). Trimming pared 0 bases from V and 3 bases from J, leaving 14 bases between. The CDR3 is made up of 16 amino acids. Germline CDR1 and CDR2: SGHRS and YFSETQ. CDR3 amino acids: CASSLEGPDTTDTQYF. CDR3 DNA: TGCGCCAGCAGCTTGGAGGGGCCGGATACGACAGATACGCAGTATTTT.